These T cell receptor beta chains were read from a single sample in a study of response to subunit inactivated influenza vaccine. TCRdb fed the RT-PCR reads into MiXCR, producing one record per CDR3 protein. The table has more than 700,000 distinct CDR3 sequences, over 20% seen once. The source material was PBMCs from blood, sampled about 5 days after vaccination. The receptors derive from a man aged 50-59 years who received an inactivated influenza vaccine. The CDR3 runs from the conserved cysteine through the conserved F or W.

V gene | CDR3 protein
TRBV4-3 | CASSQEPDRPDYGYTF
TRBV7-2 | CASSSTSAPMYEQYF
TRBV7-8 | CASSLLGLAGNTDTQYF
TRBV25-1 | CGRDYEQYF
TRBV6-5 | CASSRAHTQYF
TRBV9 | CASSGGVSGNTIYF
TRBV10-1 | CASSEGPWNIQYF
TRBV12-3/TRBV12-4 | CASSSGGSNQPQHF
TRBV5-6 | CASSLGVAPDTQYF
TRBV4-2 | CASSQGTTRRTDTQYF
TRBV7-2 | CASSLVQGKSYEQYF